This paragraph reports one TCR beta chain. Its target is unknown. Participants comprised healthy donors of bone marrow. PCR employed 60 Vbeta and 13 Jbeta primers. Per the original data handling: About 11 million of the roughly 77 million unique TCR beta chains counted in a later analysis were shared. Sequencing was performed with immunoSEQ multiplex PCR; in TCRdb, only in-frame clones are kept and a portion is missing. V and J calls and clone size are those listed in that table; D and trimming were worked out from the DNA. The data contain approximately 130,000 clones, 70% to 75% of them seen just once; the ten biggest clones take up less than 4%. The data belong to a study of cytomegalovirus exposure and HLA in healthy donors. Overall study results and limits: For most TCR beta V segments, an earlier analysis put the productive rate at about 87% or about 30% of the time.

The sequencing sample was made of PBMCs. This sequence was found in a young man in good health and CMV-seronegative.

The CDR3 loop reads CASSPQVFTLHF. As DNA, the CDR3 is TGTGCCAGCAGTCCCCAGGTCTTCACCCTCCACTTT. The rearrangement uses TRBV28 and TRBJ1-6; D is unclear. The length of the CDR3 is 12 residues. The V and J ends lost 5 bases and 14 bases respectively, with 13 bases between them. In germline, CDR1 is MDHEN, CDR2 SYDVKM. Complete variable domain (other parts from reference TRBV28 and TRBJ1-6): DVKVTQSSRYLVKRTGEKVFLECVQDMDHENMFWYRQDPGLGLRLIYFSYDVKMKEKGDIPEGYSVSREKKERFSLILESASTNQTSMYLCASSPQVFTLHFGNGTRLTVT.